The T cell receptor beta chain described here comes from a study of human T cells and chemical hapten exposure. TCRdb redid the calling of the RACE reads with MiXCR, one entry per CDR3 protein. The top ten hold about 2% of the sample, which has 96,000 or so distinct CDR3 sequences, about 9.6% seen once. V shed 2 bases and J shed 8 bases, with 10 bases lying between them. CDR3 length equals 13 residues. Specified time point: patch test 2, 6 weeks after DPC sensitization. This sample's treatment: therapeutic diphenylcyclopropenone sensitization with weekly scalp DPC. This sample comprised whole blood, obtained in connection with sensitization to the hapten diphenylcyclopropenone (DPC). The chain has TRBV12-3 or TRBV12-4 and TRBJ2-4; TRBD2 is a possible D gene (6 bases). This TCR was sampled from a woman aged 40 to 49 with alopecia areata. Some clones in this sample may be carry-over from other donors' samples. The CDR3 bases are TGTGCCAGCAGTTTACTTGGGGAGGACATTCAGTACTTC. Translated: CASSLLGEDIQYF.